The present entry profiles one T cell receptor beta chain with its context. The PCR ran on 60 Vbeta and 13 Jbeta primers. TCRdb keeps only in-frame clones here, not all; method: immunoSEQ multiplex PCR. The table shows about 120,000 clones, with about 75% occurring only once. The sample is drawn from a study of cytomegalovirus exposure and HLA in healthy donors. Germline loops: CDR1 MNHNY, CDR2 SVGAGI (reference sequence). The CDR3 runs to 15 residues. Trimming removed 4 bases from V and 2 bases from J, with 12 bases in between. The sample comprised PBMCs. The chain combines TRBV6-6 with TRBJ1-5; D is unresolved. The source is a man aged 60 to 75 in good health and CMV-seropositive. CDR3 loop: CASSSPYRGNQPQHF. The CDR3, as DNA: TGTGCCAGCAGTTCACCTTACAGAGGCAATCAGCCCCAGCATTTT.